Below, 23 T cell receptor beta chains from the same sample are listed, as sequenced in a study of response to subunit inactivated influenza vaccine. Each CDR3 protein is one row after TCRdb ran MiXCR on the RT-PCR reads. Of 600,000 to 700,000 distinct CDR3 sequences listed, around 13% are singletons. Sequencing used PBMCs from blood, obtained around 15 days before vaccination. These receptors came from a man aged 45-65 years who received an inactivated influenza vaccine.

Only a few counts were recorded for this clonotype. This chain links TRBV6-5 with TRBJ2-2, with 11 bases fitting TRBD2. Germline values: CDR1 MNHEY, CDR2 SVGAGI. The V segment lost 3 bases and the J segment 4 bases; nucleotides outside the gene matches: 7. The CDR3 is 17 residues long. CDR3 sequence reads: CASSYLAGGPTTGELFF. The CDR3 DNA reads TGTGCCAGCAGTTATTTAGCGGGGGGGCCCACCACCGGGGAGCTGTTTTTT.

This clonotype was picked up a small number of times. V gene TRBV14 combines with J gene TRBJ2-3; 11 bases match TRBD2. The CDR3 extends over 19 amino acids. Looked up from germline, CDR1 is SGHDN and CDR2 is FVKESK. V lost 1 base to trimming and J lost 1 base; unmatched junction nucleotides: 10. Here the CDR3 reads CASSQGFTSGRGGTDTQYF. The CDR3 DNA follows: TGTGCCAGCAGCCAAGGGTTCACTAGCGGGAGAGGCGGCACAGATACGCAGTATTTT.

The chain carries TRBV20-1 and TRBJ2-3; 8 bases are shared with TRBD2. Germline assignment: CDR1 DFQATT and CDR2 SNEGSKA (reference sequence). V lost 6 bases and J lost 4; bases outside the gene matches: 12. CDR3 size: 15 residues. The CDR3 sequence: CSAGRRGGVADTQYF. The CDR3 DNA reads as TGCAGTGCCGGTCGCCGGGGGGGCGTGGCAGATACGCAGTATTTT.

The sample holds many counts of this clonotype. The J gene is TRBJ2-7, the V gene TRBV10-3; D possibly corresponds to TRBD1 (6 bases). Trimming stripped 6 bases from V and 2 bases from J, with 11 bases between. Germline lookup yields CDR1 ENHRY and CDR2 SYGVKD. This CDR3 spans 13 amino acids. In nucleotides, the CDR3 is TGTGCCATCAGCGCCGGGACACCCTACGAGCAGTACTTC. Translating gives CAISAGTPYEQYF.

The chain uses TRBV9 and TRBJ2-3; 8 nucleotides line up with TRBD2. Germline CDR1 SGDLS, CDR2 YYNGEE. The CDR3 consists of 14 residues. Trimming cost V 3 bases and J 4 bases; bases outside gene matches: 4. Here the CDR3 reads CASSASGSSDTQYF. DNA of the CDR3: TGTGCCAGCAGCGCGAGCGGGAGCTCAGATACGCAGTATTTT.

This chain joins TRBV19 and TRBJ2-6, with 7 bases aligning to TRBD1. CDR3 length: 16 amino acids. Germline CDR1 is LNHDA and CDR2 is SQIVND (reference sequence). V lost 3 bases to trimming and J lost 2 bases; unmatched junction nucleotides: 4. The CDR3 region is CASSINRGAGANVLTF. The CDR3 nucleotides read TGTGCCAGTAGTATTAACAGGGGAGCTGGGGCCAACGTCCTGACTTTC.

This clonotype was found many times. This rearrangement joins TRBV5-1 to TRBJ2-1; 14 nucleotides match TRBD2. Germline V CDR1 and CDR2: SGHRS, YFSETQ. The V gene end was trimmed by 3 bases and the J gene end by 10 bases; junction bases not matched to a gene: 9. The CDR3 totals 16 residues. The CDR3 spells CASSYTGTSGSAEQFF. The DNA for the CDR3 is TGCGCCAGCAGCTATACCGGGACTAGCGGGAGTGCGGAGCAGTTCTTC.

V and J are TRBV3-1 and TRBJ2-5, with D perhaps given as TRBD1 or TRBD2 (6 bases each). CDR3 length: 17 amino acids. Trimming took off 2 bases at V and 3 bases at J, with 19 bases between the two ends. Germline V CDR1 and CDR2: LGHDT, YNNKEL (reference sequence). The CDR3: CASSQTLTGRGEETQYF. The CDR3, as DNA: TGTGCCAGCAGCCAAACCCTGACAGGCCGCGGGGAAGAGACCCAGTACTTC.

The V call is TRBV14, the J call TRBJ2-2, with 7 bases lining up with TRBD1. Germline values: CDR1 SGHDN, CDR2 FVKESK. The CDR3 is 15 amino acids. Unmatched junction bases numbered 7, after V lost 5 bases and J lost 4 bases. For the CDR3, the DNA is TGTGCCAGCAGCTTTACCTACAGGGGCACCGGGGAGCTGTTTTTT. Residues: CASSFTYRGTGELFF.

This clonotype appeared a few times. The chain employs TRBV20-1 and TRBJ1-5; no definite D call. The germline V gene has CDR1 DFQATT and CDR2 SNEGSKA (reference sequence). This CDR3 has 14 amino acids. Trimming left V 3 bases short and J 2 bases short, with 11 bases between. The DNA of the CDR3 is TGCAGTGCTAGGGAAACTTATGGCAATCAGCCCCAGCATTTT. This sequence encodes CSARETYGNQPQHF.

V gene TRBV18 combines with J gene TRBJ1-1, with a possible D match to TRBD1 (5 bases). Germline loops: CDR1 KGHSH, CDR2 LQKENI. This CDR3 has 16 residues. V gave up 1 base and J gave up 0 bases, with 12 bases separating them. CDR3 DNA: TGTGCCAGCTCACCACAGGGAGGGGCGGTGAACACTGAAGCTTTCTTT. Translating gives CASSPQGGAVNTEAFF.

This clonotype was recorded at least ten times. The chain employs TRBV6-5 and TRBJ1-1, with 7 bases aligning to TRBD1. Germline V gives CDR1 MNHEY, CDR2 SVGAGI. The CDR3 runs to 15 residues. The V gene end was trimmed by 6 bases and the J gene end by 4 bases; junction bases not matched to a gene: 11. In nucleotides, the CDR3 is TGTGCCAGCAGCCCGACACAGGGGCAGGGCACTGAAGCTTTCTTT. Translating gives CASSPTQGQGTEAFF.

The chain joins TRBV20-1 to TRBJ2-7, with 8 nucleotides matching TRBD2. The CDR3 is 13 residues long. Germline values: CDR1 DFQATT, CDR2 SNEGSKA (reference sequence). J was trimmed by 10 bases and V by 3 bases; bases with no gene match: 11. CDR3 residues: CSASPIGGAPQYF. The CDR3 DNA reads as TGCAGTGCTAGCCCGATCGGGGGGGCCCCACAGTACTTC.

This clonotype was counted only a few times. The V call is TRBV4-3, the J call TRBJ2-3; TRBD2 matches 9 bases. This CDR3 is built from 17 residues. Germline CDR1 is LGHNA and CDR2 is YSLEER. The trim removed 0 bases at V and 6 bases at J, leaving 10 bases unmatched. Here the CDR3 reads CASSQESGGSSSDTQYF. CDR3 coding DNA: TGCGCCAGCAGCCAAGAGAGCGGGGGGTCCTCCTCGGATACGCAGTATTTT.

This clonotype was seen only a few times. This chain uses TRBV4-1 with TRBJ1-1; possibly TRBD1 for D (6 bases). Germline CDR1 reads MGHRA; CDR2 reads YSYEKL. This CDR3 spans 15 amino acids. Trimming removed 4 bases at V and 2 bases at J, with 14 bases between. CDR3 region: CASSLVQGKNTEAFF. The CDR3 nucleotides read TGCGCCAGCAGCCTCGTCCAGGGGAAAAACACTGAAGCTTTCTTT.

This clonotype was seen more than once but under ten times. The chain couples TRBV12-3 or TRBV12-4 to TRBJ1-1; a weak D match, TRBD1 (6 bases). V was cut by 3 bases and J by 3 bases, with 11 bases left in between. The CDR3 has 14 amino acids. The CDR3 DNA reads TGTGCCAGCAGTTTGAGGGGGTGGGACACTGAAGCTTTCTTT. Translated: CASSLRGWDTEAFF.

This clonotype appeared a few times. V gene TRBV30 combines with J gene TRBJ1-2; D perhaps matches TRBD1 (5 bases). Trimming removed 7 bases from V and 0 bases from J, with 18 bases in between. Germline V gene sequence: CDR1 GTSNPN, CDR2 SVGIG (reference sequence). This CDR3 comprises 15 residues. The CDR3 here is CASHRPGGANYGYTF. Written as DNA, the CDR3 is TGTGCCTCGCACCGTCCGGGGGGAGCTAACTATGGCTACACCTTC.

The chain employs TRBV24-1 and TRBJ2-2; 7 positions agree with TRBD1. The J segment lost 2 bases and the V segment lost 3 bases, leaving 8 bases of the junction unmatched. Per germline, CDR1 KGHDR and CDR2 SFDVKD. This CDR3 is 17 amino acids long. CDR3 sequence reads: CATSDNGHRGNTGELFF. DNA of the CDR3: TGTGCCACCAGTGATAATGGCCACAGGGGAAACACCGGGGAGCTGTTTTTT.

This clonotype occurred a few times. The V and J genes are TRBV3-1 and TRBJ2-3, with 10 bases aligning to TRBD1. The junction had 6 bases not matched to a gene; V was cut back by 3 bases and J by 6 bases. This CDR3 contains 15 residues. Germline V gene data show CDR1 as LGHDT and CDR2 as YNNKEL (reference sequence). The CDR3 nucleotides are TGTGCCAGCAGCCAGACAGGGGGCTTCACGGATACGCAGTATTTT. Protein sequence: CASSQTGGFTDTQYF.

This clonotype has a handful of counts. J is TRBJ2-2 and V is TRBV19; the match to TRBD2 covers 12 bases. J lost 0 bases, V lost 8 bases, and 4 bases had no gene match. Germline lookup yields CDR1 LNHDA and CDR2 SQIVND (reference sequence). The CDR3 consists of 16 residues. CDR3: CASRPSGRANTGELFF. CDR3 sequence (DNA): TGTGCCAGTCGTCCTAGCGGGAGGGCGAACACCGGGGAGCTGTTTTTT.

This clonotype was seen at least ten times. V usage is TRBV28 and J usage is TRBJ2-3; tentatively, D is TRBD2 (6 bases). CDR1 and CDR2 from the germline V gene are MDHEN and SYDVKM. Trimming pared 4 bases from V and 8 bases from J, leaving 22 bases between. The CDR3 runs 16 residues. The CDR3 DNA reads TGTGCCAGCAGTTCCCCGGAGGGCCGGATCCCCATTACGCAGTATTTT. Translation gives CASSSPEGRIPITQYF.

Only one count was recorded for this clonotype. The chain carries TRBV21-1 and TRBJ2-7; the D segment call TRBD2 is taken from the table without a DNA check. TRBV21-1 is given as a pseudogene. CDR3 length equals 16 residues. The CDR3 loop reads CASTLRMESLSYEQYF. Written as DNA, the CDR3 is TGTGCCAGCACCCTCCGCATGGAGTCACTCTCTTACGAGCAGTACTTC.

This clonotype was seen a handful of times. The junction departs from germline at one end; a sequencing error may be responsible. CDR3 DNA sequence: TGTGCCATCAGGGAGTCGGGGGACAGTAAAGAGACCCAGTACTTC. Its translation is CAIRESGDSKETQYF. The V call is TRBV10-3, the J call TRBJ2-5; D is perhaps TRBD1 (7 bases). The CDR3 length is 15 residues. Germline V gene sequence: CDR1 ENHRY, CDR2 SYGVKD.